This T cell receptor beta chain was recovered during a study of blood T cells in healthy people across ages. As regards this clonotype: Without the conserved terminal phenylalanine or tryptophan, this CDR3 likely stems from a read error.

The authors ran a second PCR of roughly 6 to 11 cycles using a sample-barcoded 5' primer and a J-beta primer mix. MiXCR, run by TCRdb on the 5' RACE reads, gives a single entry per CDR3 protein. Among fewer than 1.5 million distinct CDR3 sequences listed, around two fifths were seen once. Germline loops: CDR1 SNHLY, CDR2 FYNNEI. Trimming removed 4 bases from V and 0 bases from J, with 13 bases in between. The CDR3 contains 16 residues. The sample was blood. The clonotype originates from a young woman in good health. The chain recombines TRBV2 with TRBJ2-1; D is undetermined. The CDR3 is CASSVRGQSSYNEQFL. The CDR3 DNA is TGTGCCAGCAGTGTGCGTGGCCAGAGCTCCTACAATGAGCAGTTCCTC.